Reported below is one TCR beta chain. The germline CDR1 and CDR2 sequences are SGDLS and YYNGEE. The CDR3 length is 17 residues. J was trimmed by 5 bases and V by 4 bases; bases with no gene match: 13. The sample's treatment: roughly 20 received Ad26.COV2.S at low or high dose, single or two shots; roughly 5 received placebo; per-sample allocation not given. Sampling was performed 63 days after the first vaccine or placebo injection. This entry belongs to a study of Ad26.COV2.S vaccination and SARS-CoV-2 variants. Assay used: immunoSEQ multiplex PCR; TCRdb lists only in-frame clones, some missing. The data show about half a million clones, nearly 90% seen once.

The clonotype originates from a person between 18 and 65 years old who received the Ad26.COV2.S COVID-19 vaccine or a placebo. The rearrangement links TRBV9 to TRBJ2-1, with TRBD1 matching over 9 bases. The sequencing used peripheral blood, collected in a trial of Ad26.COV2.S vaccine versus placebo. The CDR3 DNA reads TGTGCCAGCAGCAATAGACAGGGGGAGTTCTTGGACAATGAGCAGTTCTTC. This gives the protein CASSNRQGEFLDNEQFF. Using reference TRBV9 and TRBJ2-1 for the parts outside the CDR3, the full variable domain is DSGVTQTPKHLITATGQRVTLRCSPRSGDLSVYWYQQSLDQGLQFLIQYYNGEERAKGNILERFSAQQFPDLHSELNLSSLELGDSALYFCASSNRQGEFLDNEQFFGPGTRLTVL.